One and the same sample provided the 22 T cell receptor beta chains below, sequenced in a study of post-analysis software for immune sequencing data. The study, taken as a whole, reports: In patients, about five TRBV segments were more frequent than in controls, with TRBV5-6, TRBV5-1 and TRBV20-1 among them.

No antigen has been identified for these receptors. Unique molecular identifiers were carried by the TCR beta cDNA libraries. TCRdb recomputed calls from the PCR reads with MiXCR, one row per CDR3 protein. The data hold approximately 690,000 distinct CDR3 sequences, with 55% to 60% observed a single time. What was sequenced was blood. Receptors originate from a girl aged 2 to 9 with multiple sclerosis.

CDR3 DNA: TGCAGCGTGGATATAGCGGGAGTGGCAGATACGCAGTATTTT. This encodes CSVDIAGVADTQYF. The chain uses TRBV29-1 and TRBJ2-3, with 9 bases aligning to TRBD2. Germline assignment: CDR1 SQVTM and CDR2 ANQGSEA. V shed 6 bases and J 4 bases; nucleotides not matched to a gene: 8. The CDR3 length is 14 residues.

In DNA, the CDR3 is TGTGCCATCAGTGATGGAAGGACAGGGGGCGTCTATGGCTACACCTTC. This codes for CAISDGRTGGVYGYTF. The chain joins TRBV10-3 to TRBJ1-2; TRBD1 aligns across 11 bases. CDR1 ENHRY and CDR2 SYGVKD come from the germline V gene. This CDR3 is 16 amino acids long. V lost 3 bases, J lost 4 bases, and 7 bases stayed unmatched.

Remarks on this clonotype: The conserved phenylalanine or tryptophan normally closing the CDR3 is absent here, so this likely arose from a read error. The chain employs TRBV29-1 and TRBJ2-1; TRBD2 agrees at 8 bases. J gave up 5 bases and V 7 bases, and 13 bases lay outside the gene matches. The CDR3 runs to 15 residues. CDR1 SQVTM and CDR2 ANQGSEA come from the germline V gene. The DNA for the CDR3 is TGCAGCGCTAAAGGGGTAGCGGGGAAGGACAATGAGCAGTTCTGC. It yields the protein CSAKGVAGKDNEQFC.

This rearrangement joins TRBV19 to TRBJ2-6, with 7 bases lining up with TRBD1. V trimming: 6 bases; J trimming: 1 base; junction bases outside the gene matches: 9. From germline, CDR1 is LNHDA and CDR2 SQIVND (reference sequence). This CDR3 is 17 amino acids long. CDR3 bases: TGTGCCAGTAGGAGGGGGACAGCCCGATCTGGGGCCAACGTCCTGACTTTC. Translated, it gives CASRRGTARSGANVLTF.

The rearrangement links TRBV20-1 to TRBJ2-1; D possibly corresponds to TRBD2 (5 bases). Between the trimmed V and J ends, which lost 3 bases and 4 bases, there was a span of 10 bases. The CDR3 totals 13 residues. Germline values: CDR1 DFQATT, CDR2 SNEGSKA (reference sequence). CDR3 residues: CSARAADYNEQFF. As DNA, the CDR3 is TGCAGTGCTAGGGCAGCGGATTACAATGAGCAGTTCTTC.

The table lists this clonotype with a few counts. The CDR3 is CASSTTSGLTEQYF. The DNA of the CDR3 is TGCGCCAGCAGCACTACTAGCGGGCTCACCGAGCAGTACTTC. The gene calls are TRBV5-1 and TRBJ2-7; 9 bases match TRBD2. V lost 4 bases to trimming and J lost 6 bases; unmatched junction nucleotides: 8. This CDR3 region has 14 residues. Germline V CDR1 and CDR2: SGHRS, YFSETQ.

The V and J genes are TRBV12-3 or TRBV12-4 and TRBJ1-2; 7 bases fit TRBD1. This CDR3 comprises 14 residues. J was trimmed by 4 bases and V by 2 bases; bases with no gene match: 4. This chain's CDR3 is CASSLPGQRYGYTF. The CDR3 DNA follows: TGTGCCAGCAGTTTACCGGGACAGCGCTATGGCTACACCTTC.

This clonotype was observed a few times. The V and J genes are TRBV10-3 and TRBJ2-3; D is perhaps TRBD1 or TRBD2 (6 bases each). The CDR3 loop spans 15 amino acids. V was clipped by 3 bases and J by 0 bases, with 10 bases between them. Germline-derived CDR1 and CDR2 are ENHRY and SYGVKD. CDR3 coding DNA: TGTGCCATCAGTGAAGGGGGGTCTAGCACAGATACGCAGTATTTT. Translating gives CAISEGGSSTDTQYF.

This clonotype was detected ten times or more. The chain uses TRBV4-2 and TRBJ2-1, with 8 positions matching TRBD1. V was clipped by 0 bases and J by 7 bases; unmatched bases: 5. Germline V gene data show CDR1 as LGHNA and CDR2 as YNFKEQ. The CDR3 contains 15 residues. Here the CDR3 reads CASSQEAGGWNEQFF. The CDR3, as DNA: TGTGCCAGCAGCCAAGAGGCAGGGGGCTGGAATGAGCAGTTCTTC.

This clonotype was counted a few times. The chain employs TRBV7-9 and TRBJ2-4; D is uncertain. The DNA end is a closer match to TRBJ2-7, so the J assignment may be wrong. Germline values: CDR1 SEHNR, CDR2 FQNEAQ (reference sequence). The CDR3 length is 13 residues. The CDR3 region is CASSLEANYEQYF. As DNA, the CDR3 is TGTGCCAGCAGCTTAGAGGCGAACTACGAGCAGTACTTC.

V and J are TRBV7-8 and TRBJ2-7, with 9 bases fitting TRBD1. The CDR3 spans 18 residues. Germline V CDR1 and CDR2: SGHVS, FQNEAQ. The V segment lost 0 bases and the J segment 4 bases; nucleotides outside the gene matches: 13. CDR3 loop: CASSLARIYRGLGYEQYF. In DNA form, the CDR3 reads TGTGCCAGCAGCTTAGCGCGGATTTACAGGGGGCTCGGATACGAGCAGTACTTC.

The V call is TRBV4-3, the J call TRBJ2-1; D unresolved. The CDR3 has 14 residues. The ends were cut back, 4 bases at V and 12 bases at J, with 19 bases in the middle. Germline V CDR1 and CDR2: LGHNA, YSLEER. The CDR3 spells CASSPHGSAAVQFF. The CDR3 nucleotides are TGCGCCAGCAGCCCCCACGGGTCAGCTGCGGTGCAGTTCTTC.

V is TRBV12-3 or TRBV12-4 and J is TRBJ2-7; TRBD1 might be the D (6 bases). The closer fit of TRBJ2-5 to the DNA end suggests the J call may be wrong. The CDR3 length is 15 residues. The CDR3 sequence is CASSLLQGIRETQYF. The DNA of the CDR3 is TGTGCCAGCAGTTTGCTACAGGGAATACGGGAGACCCAGTACTTC.

This chain connects TRBV7-2 to TRBJ2-3; perhaps TRBD1 as D (6 bases). Germline V gene lookup returns CDR1 SGHTA and CDR2 FQGNSA. The length of the CDR3 is 16 residues. V was pared by 0 bases and J by 4 bases, with 14 bases between. The CDR3 region has the DNA TGTGCCAGCAGCTTAGCGGGGCAGGGGAACGCAGATACGCAGTATTTT. It encodes CASSLAGQGNADTQYF.

The rearrangement joins TRBV6-5 to TRBJ1-4; 8 nucleotides match TRBD1. V lost 6 bases, J lost 7 bases, and 7 bases stayed unmatched. The CDR3 consists of 14 residues. Germline CDR1 MNHEY, CDR2 SVGAGI. The CDR3, as DNA: TGTGCCAGCAGCTGGACAGGGAGGCGTGAAAAACTGTTTTTT. Amino acid sequence: CASSWTGRREKLFF.

The chain combines TRBV7-2 with TRBJ2-5; D is undetermined. CDR1 and CDR2 from the germline V gene are SGHTA and FQGNSA. V lost 5 bases and J 0 bases, leaving 10 bases between the germline ends. This CDR3 has 14 amino acids. The CDR3: CASSRFHNQETQYF. CDR3 nucleotide sequence: TGTGCCAGCAGCCGGTTTCATAACCAAGAGACCCAGTACTTC.

To note about this clonotype: One end of the junction does not line up with germline, which may come from a read error. The chain carries TRBV7-2 and TRBJ2-3, with 10 bases lining up with TRBD2. Germline CDR1 reads SGHTA; CDR2 reads FQGNSA. This CDR3 is built from 18 residues. In DNA, the CDR3 is TGTGCCGGCAGCCCTATGGTCCTAGCGGGGGCTCACACAGATACGCAGTATTTT. Translated, it gives CAGSPMVLAGAHTDTQYF.

The chain employs TRBV5-6 and TRBJ2-1, with D perhaps TRBD1 (6 bases). In germline, CDR1 is SGHDT, CDR2 YYEEEE. The CDR3 loop spans 13 amino acids. V was pared by 2 bases and J by 10 bases, with 13 bases between. CDR3 DNA sequence: TGTGCCAGCAGCTTCGGGCAGGGGCAAGAGCAGTTCTTC. It is translated as CASSFGQGQEQFF.

This rearrangement joins TRBV11-2 to TRBJ2-7, with 8 positions matching TRBD2. The tail of the sequence fits TRBJ2-5 better, so the J call may be wrong. The CDR3 spans 17 residues. The germline CDR1 and CDR2 sequences are SGHAT and FQNNGV. The CDR3 region is CASSSGLTGGVAETQYF. The CDR3 coding sequence is TGTGCCAGCAGCTCGGGTCTAACGGGAGGGGTTGCGGAGACCCAGTACTTC.

Only a few counts were recorded for this clonotype. CDR3 sequence (DNA): TGTGCCATCAGTGAAGGGGGGAGCTCCTATAATTCACCCCTCCACTTT. Translated: CAISEGGSSYNSPLHF. The chain combines TRBV10-3 with TRBJ1-6, with a weak D call TRBD1 (6 bases). CDR1 ENHRY and CDR2 SYGVKD come from the germline V gene. Trimming took off 3 bases at V and 0 bases at J, with 9 bases between the two ends. The CDR3 is 16 amino acids.

As for this clonotype: A read error may account for a junction end that differs from germline. The chain recombines TRBV25-1 with TRBJ2-4; 7 bases match TRBD1. CDR3 length equals 15 residues. CDR1 and CDR2 (germline): MGHDK, SYGVNS. The CDR3: CASSEMQGVANTQYF. As DNA, the CDR3 is TGTGCCAGCAGTGAGATGCAGGGGGTGGCAAACACTCAGTACTTC. The variable domain in full, with the rest retrieved from reference TRBV25-1 and TRBJ2-4, is EADIYQTPRYLVIGTGKKITLECSQTMGHDKMYWYQQDPGMELHLIHYSYGVNSTEKGDLSSESTVSRIRTEHFPLTLESARPSHTSQYLCASSEMQGVANTQYFGAGTRLSVL.

The DNA for the CDR3 is TGCAGTGCCCCTCCCGGGGGGGGTCTGAGAGAGACCCAGTACTTC. This gives the protein CSAPPGGGLRETQYF. This chain uses TRBV20-1 with TRBJ2-5; 8 bases agree with TRBD2. The CDR3 totals 15 residues. Trimming took 6 bases from V and 4 from J; bases not matched to a gene: 13. From germline, CDR1 is DFQATT and CDR2 SNEGSKA (reference sequence).